The rows below give T cell receptor beta chains drawn from one sample of a study of blood T cells in healthy people across ages. A single record per CDR3 protein comes from TCRdb applying MiXCR to the 5' RACE reads. The table has over 500,000 distinct CDR3 sequences, more than 45% seen once. The sequencing input was blood. These receptors originate from a woman older than 75 in good health. CDR3s include the opening cysteine and the closing phenylalanine or tryptophan. The D gene is left open where the match is weak. Size is stated for part of the rows, as once, few or many counts, or as a class when the clone is expanded.

J gene,clone size,D gene,V gene,CDR3 DNA,CDR3 protein
TRBJ2-5,-,-,TRBV5-1,TGCGCCAGCAGCTCCCGGCCATTCGGGGAGACCCAGTACTTC,CASSSRPFGETQYF
TRBJ1-2,-,-,TRBV29-1,TGCAGCGTTGAAGATCATCGGGGGCGGGACTATGGCTACACCTTC,CSVEDHRGRDYGYTF
TRBJ1-1,-,-,TRBV12-3/TRBV12-4,TGTGCCAGCAGCAGAGACGCAATGAACACTGAAGCTTTCTTT,CASSRDAMNTEAFF
TRBJ2-5,-,-,TRBV28,TGTGCCAGCAGTTTGGGTTCAGGGCTAAAAAGAGAGACCCAGTACTTC,CASSLGSGLKRETQYF
TRBJ2-3,-,TRBD1,TRBV24-1,TGTGCCACCACGGCACAGGGGACAGATACGCAGTATTTT,CATTAQGTDTQYF
TRBJ2-2,-,-,TRBV6-2/TRBV6-3,TGCGCCAGCAGCCCCCCCCCCGGCTCAGATCCGAACACCGGGGAGCTGTTTTTT,CASSPPPGSDPNTGELFF
TRBJ2-1,-,TRBD2,TRBV2,TGTGCCAGCATGTTCGGGGGGTACAATGAGCAGTTCTTC,CASMFGGYNEQFF
TRBJ2-3,few,-,TRBV20-1,TGCAGTGCTAGACCGGACGGAGATACGCAGTATTTT,CSARPDGDTQYF
TRBJ2-3,many,-,TRBV7-2,TGTGCCAGCAGCTTTTGGCGGGCCTACTCCACAGATACGCAGTATTTT,CASSFWRAYSTDTQYF
TRBJ2-3,many,TRBD1,TRBV9,TGTGCCAGCAGCGCAAGGGGACAGGGCCACTATACGCAGTATTTT,CASSARGQGHYTQYF
TRBJ1-1,once,-,TRBV29-1,TGCAGCGTTGTGGAGGGTGAGACTGAAGCTTTCTTT,CSVVEGETEAFF
TRBJ2-1,many,TRBD2,TRBV12-3/TRBV12-4,TGTGCCAGCAGACCCACTCTAAGGAGCGGGAGTCTGTTCTTC,CASRPTLRSGSLFF
TRBJ2-7,-,-,TRBV7-2,TGTGCCAGCAGCTTAGTACACCAAACACTTTACGAGCAGTACTTC,CASSLVHQTLYEQYF
TRBJ1-1,few,-,TRBV7-9,TGTGCCAGCAGCCTGACAGATTTCCAAGCTTTCTTT,CASSLTDFQAFF
TRBJ1-1,-,-,TRBV27,TGTGCCAGCAGTCCCGGCGCGAACACTGAAGCTTTCTTT,CASSPGANTEAFF
TRBJ2-3,many,-,TRBV5-1,TGCGCCAGCAGCCCGCGCCGGTGGGACACAGATACGCAGTATTTT,CASSPRRWDTDTQYF